This TCR beta chain was identified during a study of cytomegalovirus exposure and HLA in healthy donors. From germline, CDR1 is MNHNS and CDR2 SASEGT. The CDR3 is 14 amino acids. V lost 6 bases, J lost 2 bases, and 13 bases lay in between. Only in-frame clones appear in the TCRdb table, and some are missing; sequencing was by immunoSEQ multiplex PCR. The repertoire has hundreds of thousands of clones, around 90% of them found once; the top ten carry roughly 2%. Whole-study results and caveats: It was approximately 160 TCR beta chains that were listed as cytomegalovirus-associated.

Concerning this clone: The antigen is not known.

Input material: PBMCs. The rearrangement uses TRBV6-1 and TRBJ1-2, with D possibly matching TRBD1 (6 bases). This sequence originates from a woman aged 18-35 years in good health and CMV-seropositive. Written as DNA, the CDR3 is TGTGCCAGCAGGCCCCTGGACAGCAACTATGGCTACACCTTC. It is translated as CASRPLDSNYGYTF.